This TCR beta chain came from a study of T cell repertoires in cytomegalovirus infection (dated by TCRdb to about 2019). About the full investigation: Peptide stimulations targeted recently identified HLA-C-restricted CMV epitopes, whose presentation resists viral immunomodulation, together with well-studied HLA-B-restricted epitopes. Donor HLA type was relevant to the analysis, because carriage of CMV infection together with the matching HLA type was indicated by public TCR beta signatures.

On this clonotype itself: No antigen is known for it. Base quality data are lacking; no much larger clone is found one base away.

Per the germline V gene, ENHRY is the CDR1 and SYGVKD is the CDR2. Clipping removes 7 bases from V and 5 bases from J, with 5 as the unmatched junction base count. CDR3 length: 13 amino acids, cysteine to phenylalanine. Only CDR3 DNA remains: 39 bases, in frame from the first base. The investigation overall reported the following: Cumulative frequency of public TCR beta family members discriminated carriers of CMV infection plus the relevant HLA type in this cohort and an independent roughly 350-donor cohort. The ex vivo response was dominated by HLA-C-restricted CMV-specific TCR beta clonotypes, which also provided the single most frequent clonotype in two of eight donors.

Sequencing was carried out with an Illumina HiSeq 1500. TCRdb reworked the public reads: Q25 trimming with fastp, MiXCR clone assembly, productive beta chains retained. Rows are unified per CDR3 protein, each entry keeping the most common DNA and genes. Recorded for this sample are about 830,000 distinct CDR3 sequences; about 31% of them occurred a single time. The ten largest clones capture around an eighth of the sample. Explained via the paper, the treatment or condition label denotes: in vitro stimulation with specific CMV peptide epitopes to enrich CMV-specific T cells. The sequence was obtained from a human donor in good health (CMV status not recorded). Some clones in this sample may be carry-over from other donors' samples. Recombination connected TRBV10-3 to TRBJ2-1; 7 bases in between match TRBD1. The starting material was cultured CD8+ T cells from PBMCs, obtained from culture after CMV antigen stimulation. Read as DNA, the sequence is TGTGCCATCACCAATGGACAGGACAATGAGCAGTTCTTC. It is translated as CAITNGQDNEQFF.